This passage covers 14 T cell receptor beta chains from one sample sequenced in a study of PD-1 blockade in classical Hodgkin lymphoma. In every patient, relapse followed autologous stem cell transplantation, while exposure to brentuximab vedotin differed. The protocol was immunoSEQ multiplex PCR, while the TCRdb copy is restricted to in-frame clones and leaves out a portion. The data hold approximately 41,000 clones, with 86% observed a single time. The specimen comprised peripheral blood mononuclear cells (PBMCs), sampled before the second cycle of nivolumab. Source of these receptors: a human donor with classical Hodgkin lymphoma.

J is TRBJ2-5 and V is TRBV5-1; 7 bases map to TRBD1. This CDR3 comprises 15 residues. Per germline, CDR1 SGHRS and CDR2 YFSETQ. Trimming removed 6 bases from V and 4 bases from J; junction bases left unmatched: 12. The DNA of the CDR3 is TGCGCCAGCAAAGAGACAGGGATAGCGAGAGAGACCCAGTACTTC. It yields the protein CASKETGIARETQYF.

The chain combines TRBV7-9 with TRBJ2-1; D is ambiguous. The CDR3 has 15 residues. Trimming shortened V by 0 bases and J by 0 bases, and 6 bases separated the two germline ends. CDR1 is SEHNR, CDR2 FQNEAQ, per germline (reference sequence). The CDR3 DNA reads as TGTGCCAGCAGCTTAGCGGGGTACTCCTACAATGAGCAGTTCTTC. This translates into CASSLAGYSYNEQFF.

The V gene is TRBV6-1, the J gene TRBJ1-2, with TRBD1 matching 7 bases. Trimming cost V 6 bases and J 4 bases; bases outside gene matches: 5. This CDR3 has 13 residues. The germline V gene has CDR1 MNHNS and CDR2 SASEGT. CDR3 nucleotide sequence: TGTGCCAGCAGCGCAAGGGACAGCTATGGCTACACCTTC. Protein sequence: CASSARDSYGYTF.

The chain uses TRBV5-1 and TRBJ1-2; a possible D gene is TRBD1 (5 bases). The CDR3 loop spans 14 amino acids. Trimming took off 4 bases at V and 0 bases at J, with 10 bases between the two ends. Germline V gives CDR1 SGHRS, CDR2 YFSETQ. As DNA, the CDR3 is TGCGCCAGCAGCCCGACAGCCCCTAACTATGGCTACACCTTC. It codes for CASSPTAPNYGYTF.

This clone has more than one count but fewer than ten. The chain links TRBV7-9 to TRBJ2-7, with 10 bases fitting TRBD2. Germline CDR1 is SEHNR and CDR2 is FQNEAQ (reference sequence). J gave up 0 bases and V 1 base, and 6 bases lay outside the gene matches. The CDR3 is 17 amino acids. The CDR3 bases are TGTGCCAGCAGCTTAGTAGGCAGCGGGAGGGACTCCTACGAGCAGTACTTC. Protein: CASSLVGSGRDSYEQYF.

This clone was seen only a few times. The J gene is TRBJ2-7, the V gene TRBV28; 8 nucleotides match TRBD1. CDR1 MDHEN and CDR2 SYDVKM come from the germline V gene. This CDR3 is 13 amino acids long. The ends lost 2 bases at V and 4 bases at J; junction bases unmatched: 1. This CDR3 reads CASSLDRGYEQYF. CDR3 DNA: TGTGCCAGCAGTTTAGACAGGGGTTACGAGCAGTACTTC.

The genes are TRBV7-2 and TRBJ2-3; 8 bases align to TRBD1. The CDR3 spans 16 residues. CDR1 is SGHTA and CDR2 is FQGNSA in the germline V gene. Losses at the gene ends were 5 bases for V and 3 bases for J; bases not matched to a gene: 10. In DNA form, the CDR3 reads TGTGCCAGCAGCAGAAGGACAGGGCGGGGTACAGATACGCAGTATTTT. The encoded protein is CASSRRTGRGTDTQYF.

CDR3 region: CASSLGAVETQYF. The CDR3 coding sequence is TGTGCCAGCAGCTTGGGGGCGGTAGAGACCCAGTACTTC. The V gene is TRBV7-9, the J gene TRBJ2-5; D might be TRBD1 (6 bases). The CDR3 has 13 residues. Germline values: CDR1 SEHNR, CDR2 FQNEAQ (reference sequence). Trimming took off 3 bases at V and 4 bases at J, with 9 bases between the two ends.

This clone has a single count. V usage is TRBV7-9 and J usage is TRBJ2-6; no firm D call. This CDR3 region has 15 residues. V dropped 5 bases and J dropped 2 bases, with 10 bases sitting between them. The germline CDR1 and CDR2 sequences are SEHNR and FQNEAQ (reference sequence). The CDR3 loop reads CASSLGVPGANVLTF. In nucleotides, the CDR3 is TGTGCCAGCAGCCTTGGGGTTCCTGGGGCCAACGTCCTGACTTTC.

DNA for the CDR3: TGTGCCAGTAGTATGGCGGTCGGGGGGAGCACAGATACGCAGTATTTT. This codes for CASSMAVGGSTDTQYF. The chain combines TRBV19 with TRBJ2-3, with TRBD2 identical over 7 bases. The junction had 6 bases not matched to a gene; V was cut back by 3 bases and J by 0 bases. CDR3 length: 16 amino acids. Germline CDR1 and CDR2: LNHDA and SQIVND (reference sequence). The full variable domain, with the rest looked up from reference TRBV19 and TRBJ2-3, is DGGITQSPKYLFRKEGQNVTLSCEQNLNHDAMYWYRQDPGQGLRLIYYSQIVNDFQKGDIAEGYSVSREKKESFPLTVTSAQKNPTAFYLCASSMAVGGSTDTQYFGPGTRLTVL.

The chain is built from TRBV29-1 and TRBJ1-3; the D is unclear. Trimming removed 7 bases from V and 4 bases from J, with 17 bases in between. The germline V gene encodes CDR1 SQVTM and CDR2 ANQGSEA. This CDR3 has 14 amino acids. CDR3 in amino acids: CSAPTESGGNTIYF. In DNA, the CDR3 is TGCAGCGCCCCGACGGAATCCGGAGGAAACACCATATATTTT.

A single count supports this clone. The CDR3 loop is CASSQDRLALNEQFF. For the CDR3, the DNA is TGTGCCAGCAGCCAAGATCGCCTAGCGCTCAATGAGCAGTTCTTC. The chain combines TRBV4-2 with TRBJ2-1, with D perhaps TRBD2 (6 bases). This CDR3 region has 15 residues. The ends were cut back, 0 bases at V and 6 bases at J, with 12 bases in the middle. CDR1 is LGHNA, CDR2 YNFKEQ, per germline.

This chain uses TRBV29-1 with TRBJ1-1; D call uncertain. The CDR3 is 12 residues long. The germline CDR1 and CDR2 sequences are SQVTM and ANQGSEA. The V and J ends lost 1 base and 7 bases respectively, with 10 bases between them. The chain's CDR3 is CSVEVQLGEAFF. The CDR3 DNA sequence: TGCAGCGTTGAAGTACAGCTTGGTGAAGCTTTCTTT.

The rearrangement joins TRBV18 to TRBJ2-1, with 8 bases that match TRBD2. This CDR3 has 16 amino acids. Trimming took 3 bases from V and 7 from J; bases not matched to a gene: 11. Germline V lookup: CDR1 KGHSH, CDR2 LQKENI. CDR3 sequence: CASSPQQVGGGNEQFF. Written as DNA, the CDR3 is TGTGCCAGCTCACCCCAACAGGTCGGGGGGGGAAATGAGCAGTTCTTC.